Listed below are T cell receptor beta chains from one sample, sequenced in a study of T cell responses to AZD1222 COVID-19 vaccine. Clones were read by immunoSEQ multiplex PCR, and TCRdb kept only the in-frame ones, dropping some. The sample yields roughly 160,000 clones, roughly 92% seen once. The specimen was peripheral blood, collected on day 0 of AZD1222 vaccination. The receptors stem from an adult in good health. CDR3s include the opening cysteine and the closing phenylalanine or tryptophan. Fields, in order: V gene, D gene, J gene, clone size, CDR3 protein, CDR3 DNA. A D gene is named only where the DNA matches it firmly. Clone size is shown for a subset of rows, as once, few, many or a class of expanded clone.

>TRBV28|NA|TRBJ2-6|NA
CASSFLGAEEANVLTF
TGTGCCAGCAGTTTCCTCGGAGCAGAGGAGGCCAACGTCCTGACTTTC
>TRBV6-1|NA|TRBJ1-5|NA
CASSESGLNQPQHF
TGTGCCAGCAGTGAGTCCGGGCTCAATCAGCCCCAGCATTTT
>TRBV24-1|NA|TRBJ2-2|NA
CATSDVYTGELFF
TGTGCCACCAGTGATGTGTACACCGGGGAGCTGTTTTTT
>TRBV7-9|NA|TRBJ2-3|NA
CASSLGGEWDTQYF
TGTGCCAGCAGCTTAGGGGGAGAATGGGATACGCAGTATTTT
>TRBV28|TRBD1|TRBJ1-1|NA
CASSTGVEAFF
TGTGCCAGCAGCACAGGGGTTGAAGCTTTCTTT
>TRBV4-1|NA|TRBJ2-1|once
CASSQVDLISYNEQFF
TGCGCCAGCAGCCAAGTCGATCTTATCTCCTACAATGAGCAGTTCTTC
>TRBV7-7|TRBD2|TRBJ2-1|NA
CASSLGTSGSSEQFF
TGTGCCAGCAGCTTAGGGACTAGCGGGAGTAGTGAGCAGTTCTTC
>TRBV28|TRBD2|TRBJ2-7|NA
CASSPLGLADSSYEQYF
TGTGCCAGCAGTCCGCTGGGGCTAGCGGATTCCTCCTACGAGCAGTACTTC
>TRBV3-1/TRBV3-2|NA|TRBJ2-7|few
CASSQGSLGREQYF
TGTGCCAGCAGCCAAGGCAGCTTGGGCCGTGAGCAGTACTTC
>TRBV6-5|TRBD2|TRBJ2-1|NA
CASWTSGRTYNEQFF
TGTGCCAGCTGGACTAGCGGGAGGACATACAATGAGCAGTTCTTC
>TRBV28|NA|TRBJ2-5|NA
CASSTDSSKKTQYF
TGTGCCAGCAGTACCGACAGTTCCAAGAAGACCCAGTACTTC
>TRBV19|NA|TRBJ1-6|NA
CASSTLQLNSPLHF
TGTGCCAGTAGTACCTTACAGCTGAATTCACCCCTCCACTTT
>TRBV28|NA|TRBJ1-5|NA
CASSRRWQARQPQHF
TGTGCCAGCAGCAGACGGTGGCAGGCGAGGCAGCCCCAGCATTTT
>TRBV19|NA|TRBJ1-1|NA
CASSMVGGGRMNTEAFF
TGTGCCAGTAGTATGGTAGGTGGGGGGCGTATGAACACTGAAGCTTTCTTT
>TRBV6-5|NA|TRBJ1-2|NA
CASSYRGRNGYTF
TGTGCCAGCAGTTACCGGGGGCGCAATGGCTACACCTTC
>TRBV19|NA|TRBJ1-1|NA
CASRGRDKNTEAFF
TGTGCCTCCCGAGGCAGGGACAAGAACACTGAAGCTTTCTTT
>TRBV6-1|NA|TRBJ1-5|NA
CASSEGGWAQPQHF
TGTGCCAGCAGTGAGGGTGGATGGGCTCAGCCCCAGCATTTT
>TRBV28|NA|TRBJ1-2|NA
CASTTANYGYTF
TGTGCCAGCACCACAGCTAACTATGGCTACACCTTC
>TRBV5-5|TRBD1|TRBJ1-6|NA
CATTDRGIYSPLHF
TGTGCCACAACTGACAGGGGCATATATTCACCCCTCCACTTT
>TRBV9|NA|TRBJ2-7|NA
CASSVDDGSYEQYF
TGTGCCAGCAGCGTAGACGACGGGAGTTACGAGCAGTACTTC
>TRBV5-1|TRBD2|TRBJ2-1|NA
CASRSAGLAGENEQFF
TGCGCCAGCAGGAGCGCGGGACTAGCGGGAGAAAATGAGCAGTTCTTC
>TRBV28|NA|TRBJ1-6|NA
CASSPDLGSLHF
TGTGCCAGCAGCCCTGACTTGGGATCCCTCCACTTT
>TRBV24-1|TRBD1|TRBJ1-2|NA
CATSDSSARQGHYGYTF
TGTGCCACCAGTGATTCGTCCGCTCGACAGGGACACTATGGCTACACCTTC
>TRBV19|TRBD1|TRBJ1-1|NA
CASSIGTGYGAEAFF
TGTGCCAGTAGTATAGGGACAGGGTACGGAGCTGAAGCTTTCTTT
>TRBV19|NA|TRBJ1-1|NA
CASSGQMNTEAFF
TGTGCCAGTAGTGGGCAGATGAACACTGAAGCTTTCTTT
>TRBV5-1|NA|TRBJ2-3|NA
CASSLGRDRRTDTQYF
TGCGCCAGCAGCTTAGGCCGGGACCGCCGCACAGATACGCAGTATTTT
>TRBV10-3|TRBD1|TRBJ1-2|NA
CASSGTGFTKYGYTF
TGTGCCAGCTCCGGGACAGGGTTTACGAAGTATGGCTACACCTTC
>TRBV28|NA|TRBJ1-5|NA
CASSPLHQPQHF
TGTGCCAGCAGCCCCTTGCATCAGCCCCAGCATTTT
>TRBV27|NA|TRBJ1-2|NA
CASRRQGQSGYTF
TGTGCCAGCAGACGGCAGGGGCAGTCTGGCTACACCTTC
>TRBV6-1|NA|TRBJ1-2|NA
CATRLNYGYTF
TGTGCCACCCGGTTGAACTATGGCTACACCTTC
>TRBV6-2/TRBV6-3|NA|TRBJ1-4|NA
CASSYSTGGKLFF
TGTGCCAGCAGTTACTCGACGGGGGGAAAACTGTTTTTT
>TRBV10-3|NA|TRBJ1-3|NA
CAISDHQGSGNTIYF
TGTGCCATCAGTGATCACCAGGGGTCTGGAAACACCATATATTTT
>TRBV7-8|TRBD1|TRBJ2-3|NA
CASSRRTGGVDTQYF
TGTGCCAGCAGCAGACGGACAGGGGGTGTGGATACGCAGTATTTT
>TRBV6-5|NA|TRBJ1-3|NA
CASSYGPGSLDTIYF
TGTGCCAGCAGTTACGGCCCGGGATCGTTGGACACCATATATTTT
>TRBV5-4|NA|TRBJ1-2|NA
CASSLGSLEGYTF
TGTGCCAGCAGCTTGGGGTCCCTGGAGGGCTACACCTTC
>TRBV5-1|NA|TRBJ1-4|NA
CASSLAGRGGEKLFF
TGCGCCAGCAGCTTGGCAGGCAGGGGAGGTGAAAAACTGTTTTTT
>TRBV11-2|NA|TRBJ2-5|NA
CASSLGAGVGETQYF
TGTGCCAGCAGCTTAGGAGCAGGGGTCGGGGAGACCCAGTACTTC
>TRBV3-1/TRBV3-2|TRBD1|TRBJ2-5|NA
CASSLGSYRGETQYF
TGTGCCAGCAGCCTCGGCTCCTACAGGGGAGAGACCCAGTACTTC
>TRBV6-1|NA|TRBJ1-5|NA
CASSEFGGVSNQPQHF
TGTGCCAGCAGTGAATTTGGCGGGGTTAGCAATCAGCCCCAGCATTTT
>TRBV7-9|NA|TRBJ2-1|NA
CASSLGQNNEQFF
TGTGCCAGCAGCTTAGGGCAGAACAATGAGCAGTTCTTC
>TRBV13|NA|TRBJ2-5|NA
CASSLASGLAETQYF
TGTGCCAGCAGCTTAGCTTCGGGGCTAGCGGAGACCCAGTACTTC
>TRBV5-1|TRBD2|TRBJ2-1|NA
CASSRASGLLSSYNEQFF
TGCGCCAGCAGCCGGGCTAGCGGCCTCCTTAGCTCCTACAATGAGCAGTTCTTC
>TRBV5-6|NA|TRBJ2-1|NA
CASSLTGNEQFF
TGTGCCAGCAGCTTGACTGGTAATGAGCAGTTCTTC
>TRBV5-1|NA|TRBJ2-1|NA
CASSTPNSGGSYNEQFF
TGCGCCAGCAGCACCCCCAATAGCGGCGGCTCCTACAATGAGCAGTTCTTC
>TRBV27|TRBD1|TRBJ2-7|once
CASSLSMIGTGYSYEQYF
TGTGCCAGCAGTTTATCAATGATAGGGACAGGGTACTCCTACGAGCAGTACTTC
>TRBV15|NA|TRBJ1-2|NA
CATSRDLLQADGYTF
TGTGCCACCAGCAGAGATCTATTGCAAGCGGATGGCTACACCTTC